The 21 T cell receptor beta chains in this list originate from one sample, sequenced in a study of T cell repertoires in cytomegalovirus infection. TCRdb reanalysed the reads using MiXCR and keeps one entry per CDR3 protein. In the table there are about 310,000 distinct CDR3 sequences, around a sixth of which are singletons. Specimen: PBMCs. These receptors came from a human donor in good health (CMV status not recorded). Some clones in this sample may be carry-over from other donors' samples.

The chain carries TRBV12-3 or TRBV12-4 and TRBJ2-1; the D is unclear. V lost 8 bases to trimming and J lost 0 bases, with 5 bases between them. This CDR3 is 12 amino acids long. The CDR3 DNA reads as TGTGCCAGCCGGAGCTCCTACAATGAGCAGTTCTTC. Its translation: CASRSSYNEQFF.

The chain joins TRBV15 to TRBJ2-7; D remains ambiguous. The CDR3 contains 14 residues. Germline-derived CDR1 and CDR2 are LNHNV and YYDKDF (reference sequence). The germline V and J ends were trimmed by 3 bases and 0 bases, with 9 bases remaining between them. The CDR3 DNA follows: TGTGCCACCAGCAGGTCTCTAGACTCCTACGAGCAGTACTTC. This codes for CATSRSLDSYEQYF. The entire variable domain, with the rest obtained from reference TRBV15 and TRBJ2-7, is as follows: DAMVIQNPRYQVTQFGKPVTLSCSQTLNHNVMYWYQQKSSQAPKLLFHYYDKDFNNEADTPDNFQSRRPNTSFCFLDIRSPGLGDTAMYLCATSRSLDSYEQYFGPGTRLTVT.

V is TRBV24-1 and J is TRBJ2-3; 8 bases line up with TRBD1. The CDR3 spans 15 residues. Losses at the gene ends were 2 bases for V and 4 bases for J; bases not matched to a gene: 4. Germline CDR1 is KGHDR and CDR2 is SFDVKD. The CDR3 protein is CATSDSGTGADTQYF. The CDR3 DNA reads as TGTGCCACCAGTGATTCCGGGACAGGCGCAGATACGCAGTATTTT.

There are many counts of this clonotype. The chain joins TRBV7-9 to TRBJ2-3; D is ambiguous. Trimming removed 0 bases from V and 0 bases from J, with 10 bases in between. The CDR3 spans 16 residues. Per the germline V gene, CDR1 is SEHNR and CDR2 is FQNEAQ (reference sequence). CDR3 DNA sequence: TGTGCCAGCAGCTTAGCGCGAACAGATAGCACAGATACGCAGTATTTT. This codes for CASSLARTDSTDTQYF. Full variable domain (outside the CDR3, taken from reference TRBV7-9 and TRBJ2-3): DTGVSQNPRHKITKRGQNVTFRCDPISEHNRLYWYRQTLGQGPEFLTYFQNEAQLEKSRLLSDRFSAERPKGSFSTLEIQRTEQGDSAMYLCASSLARTDSTDTQYFGPGTRLTVL.

This clonotype was picked up a small number of times. The rearrangement joins TRBV6-2 or TRBV6-3 to TRBJ2-2; a possible D gene is TRBD2 (7 bases). Germline CDR1 is MNHEY and CDR2 is SVGEGT. Between the trimmed V and J ends, which lost 2 bases and 0 bases, there was a span of 10 bases. The CDR3 length is 16 residues. DNA of the CDR3: TGTGCCAGCAGTTACGGGGGGGCCCCGAACACCGGGGAGCTGTTTTTT. It is translated as CASSYGGAPNTGELFF.

This clonotype was counted between two and nine times. The rearrangement uses TRBV6-4 and TRBJ2-2; D ambiguous. Per germline, CDR1 MRHNA and CDR2 SNTAGT. CDR3 length: 14 amino acids. V lost 3 bases, J lost 3 bases, and 8 bases lay in between. CDR3 nucleotides: TGTGCCAGCAGTGAAGTAACGGACACCGGGGAGCTGTTTTTT. Encoded protein: CASSEVTDTGELFF.

This clonotype has just a few counts. This chain links TRBV12-3 or TRBV12-4 with TRBJ2-3, with D maybe TRBD1 (6 bases). The CDR3 is 15 residues long. V was shortened by 1 base and J by 4 bases, with 12 bases between the two germline ends. Written as DNA, the CDR3 is TGTGCCAGCAGTTTAGTTAGAGAGGGGGCAGATACGCAGTATTTT. It is translated as CASSLVREGADTQYF.

This clonotype showed up just a few times. This chain connects TRBV4-3 to TRBJ1-1; possible D gene TRBD1, 6 bases. V gave up 0 bases and J gave up 0 bases, with 8 bases separating them. Per the germline V gene, CDR1 is LGHNA and CDR2 is YSLEER. CDR3 length: 15 residues. The CDR3 sequence is CASSQDRGLNTEAFF. Here the CDR3 DNA reads TGCGCCAGCAGCCAAGACCGGGGGCTGAACACTGAAGCTTTCTTT.

The gene calls are TRBV20-1 and TRBJ2-5; 11 bases agree with TRBD2. The germline V gene encodes CDR1 DFQATT and CDR2 SNEGSKA (reference sequence). The V gene end was trimmed by 3 bases and the J gene end by 5 bases; junction bases not matched to a gene: 5. This CDR3 has 14 residues. The CDR3 loop is CSASLAGGQETQYF. The CDR3 nucleotides are TGCAGTGCTAGCCTAGCGGGGGGACAGGAGACCCAGTACTTC.

This clonotype was counted between two and nine times. The chain has TRBV12-3 or TRBV12-4 and TRBJ2-5, with D possibly TRBD2 on 6 matching bases. The germline V and J ends were trimmed by 2 bases and 3 bases, with 7 bases remaining between them. This CDR3 is built from 13 residues. The CDR3 nucleotides are TGTGCCAGCAGTTTAACGGGGGAAGAGACCCAGTACTTC. Amino acid sequence: CASSLTGEETQYF.

CDR3 bases: TGTGCCATCAGTGTTTCGAGCGGACAAGAGACCCAGTACTTC. Its protein product is CAISVSSGQETQYF. The chain links TRBV10-3 to TRBJ2-5, with D perhaps TRBD2 (5 bases). The CDR3 sequence is 14 residues long. V was pared by 4 bases and J by 2 bases, with 11 bases between. Looked up from germline, CDR1 is ENHRY and CDR2 is SYGVKD.

This rearrangement joins TRBV4-1 to TRBJ2-5; D possibly corresponds to TRBD1 (6 bases). Trimming took off 2 bases at V and 3 bases at J, with 10 bases between the two ends. The V gene's germline CDR1 is MGHRA and CDR2 YSYEKL. The CDR3 is made up of 14 amino acids. CDR3 region: CASSQRQVKETQYF. CDR3 nucleotide sequence: TGCGCCAGCAGCCAACGACAGGTGAAAGAGACCCAGTACTTC.

The table lists this clonotype with a few counts. The V and J genes are TRBV6-2 or TRBV6-3 and TRBJ2-2; a possible D gene is TRBD1 (5 bases). The V and J ends lost 7 bases and 0 bases respectively, with 24 bases between them. This CDR3 has 19 residues. Germline V gives CDR1 MNHEY, CDR2 SVGEGT. The CDR3 region is CASNTWRTGPRTNTGELFF. The CDR3 DNA sequence: TGTGCCAGCAATACTTGGAGAACAGGACCGAGAACGAACACCGGGGAGCTGTTTTTT.

This clonotype was found many times. The genes are TRBV6-6 and TRBJ2-7, with D hard to call. The CDR3 covers 15 residues. Germline lookup yields CDR1 MNHNY and CDR2 SVGAGI (reference sequence). Trimming removed 2 bases at V and 0 bases at J, with 11 bases between. Here the CDR3 reads CASSYTLIPSYEQYF. The CDR3 DNA reads TGTGCCAGCAGTTACACTCTTATCCCCTCCTACGAGCAGTACTTC.

The chain recombines TRBV20-1 with TRBJ1-6, with D possibly matching TRBD1 (5 bases). This CDR3 is built from 14 residues. Germline CDR1 and CDR2: DFQATT and SNEGSKA (reference sequence). V was clipped by 5 bases and J by 5 bases, with 13 bases between them. CDR3 residues: CSAAGITDNSPLHF. The CDR3 nucleotides are TGCAGTGCTGCAGGGATTACGGATAATTCACCCCTCCACTTT.

This clonotype was observed at least ten times. V gene TRBV6-1 combines with J gene TRBJ1-5; D is perhaps TRBD1 (5 bases). CDR3 size: 15 residues. V dropped 1 base and J dropped 7 bases, with 14 bases sitting between them. The germline CDR1 and CDR2 sequences are MNHNS and SASEGT. CDR3 coding DNA: TGTGCCAGCAGTGAAGACGTGGGGTCAGGGCAGCCCCAGCATTTT. Translation gives CASSEDVGSGQPQHF.

This clonotype was seen more than once but under ten times. V gene TRBV18 combines with J gene TRBJ2-3; 8 nucleotides match TRBD2. Germline CDR1 reads KGHSH; CDR2 reads LQKENI. This CDR3 has 17 amino acids. The V segment lost 5 bases and the J segment 1 base; nucleotides outside the gene matches: 11. The CDR3 region has the DNA TGTGCCAGCTCATCCCAATCCCGGGGGGGCGGCACAGATACGCAGTATTTT. This codes for CASSSQSRGGGTDTQYF.

The CDR3 reads CASRVDWNNEQFF. The DNA of the CDR3 is TGTGCCAGCAGGGTGGACTGGAACAATGAGCAGTTCTTC. V is TRBV2 and J is TRBJ2-1, with D maybe TRBD2 (5 bases). This CDR3 contains 13 residues. The germline V and J ends were trimmed by 6 bases and 5 bases, with 11 bases remaining between them. CDR1 is SNHLY, CDR2 FYNNEI, per germline.

Only a few counts were recorded for this clonotype. Here the CDR3 DNA reads TGCAGTGCTAGGAGGACAGGGGGAGGTGAGCAGTTCTTC. Its protein is CSARRTGGGEQFF. The chain is built from TRBV20-1 and TRBJ2-1; TRBD1 agrees at 10 bases. CDR3 length equals 13 residues. CDR1 DFQATT and CDR2 SNEGSKA come from the germline V gene (reference sequence). The V segment lost 3 bases and the J segment 9 bases; nucleotides outside the gene matches: 5.

In this sample, this clonotype turned up a few times. This chain connects TRBV20-1 to TRBJ2-1; D remains unclear. Germline V gene sequence: CDR1 DFQATT, CDR2 SNEGSKA (reference sequence). Trimming cost V 6 bases and J 6 bases, with 18 bases left between them. The CDR3 consists of 14 residues. The DNA for the CDR3 is TGCAGTGCCTCAGGTGGAAGGGCACTCAATGAGCAGTTCTTC. This gives the protein CSASGGRALNEQFF.

The V call is TRBV20-1, the J call TRBJ2-5; D is unresolved. This CDR3 has 12 residues. CDR1 is DFQATT, CDR2 SNEGSKA, per germline (reference sequence). The V end was cut by 3 bases, the J end by 5 bases, with 10 bases between. CDR3 nucleotides: TGCAGTGCTAGCCAATTTAGCGAGACCCAGTACTTC. Translation gives CSASQFSETQYF.